The rows below give T cell receptor beta chains drawn from one sample of a study of TIL therapy for anti-PD-1-resistant metastatic lung cancer. Libraries were prepared by immunoSEQ multiplex PCR; TCRdb keeps only in-frame clonotypes and omits some of them. Here the sample spans about 50,000 clones, 80% to 90% being singletons. The input for sequencing was blood, taken at baseline. All receptors come from a person aged 25 to 79 with non-small cell lung cancer. Each CDR3 is given with its conserved first and last residue. A D gene is named only where the DNA matches it firmly. Clone size is shown for a subset of rows, as once, few, many or a class of expanded clone.

D	V	J	size	CDR3	DNA
.	TRBV7-9	TRBJ2-7	.	CASTPMAGEQYF	TGTGCCAGCACTCCCATGGCGGGCGAGCAGTACTTC
.	TRBV10-3	TRBJ1-5	.	CAISGSNQPQHF	TGTGCCATTTCCGGGAGCAATCAGCCCCAGCATTTT
TRBD1	TRBV11-2	TRBJ2-7	.	CASRQGREQYF	TGTGCCAGCAGACAGGGGCGCGAGCAGTACTTC
.	TRBV10-2	TRBJ2-5	.	CASSESGGGGPKETQYF	TGCGCCAGCAGTGAGTCAGGAGGCGGGGGCCCCAAAGAGACCCAGTACTTC
.	TRBV7-3	TRBJ2-6	.	CASSLTGGGANVLTF	TGTGCCAGCAGCTTAACGGGGGGCGGGGCCAACGTCCTGACTTTC
TRBD2	TRBV7-2	TRBJ2-7	.	CASSFGGGRSYEQYF	TGTGCCAGCAGCTTTGGCGGGGGGCGATCCTACGAGCAGTACTTC
.	TRBV4-3	TRBJ1-2	once	CASSQKQVKNYGYTF	TGCGCCAGCAGCCAAAAACAGGTCAAAAACTATGGCTACACCTTC
TRBD1	TRBV7-9	TRBJ1-2	.	CASSNRDRVSYGYTF	TGTGCCAGCAGCAACCGGGACAGGGTTAGCTATGGCTACACCTTC
.	TRBV19	TRBJ2-1	.	CASTIQIGSRGEQFF	TGTGCCAGTACCATCCAAATAGGGTCTAGGGGTGAGCAGTTCTTC
.	TRBV5-4	TRBJ2-1	.	CASSLGPNNEQFF	TGTGCCAGCAGCTTGGGACCTAACAATGAGCAGTTCTTC
.	TRBV6-2/TRBV6-3	TRBJ1-6	.	CASSLATGTAGHF	TGTGCCAGCAGTTTGGCGACCGGGACCGCCGGCCACTTT
TRBD1	TRBV6-1	TRBJ1-4	.	CASSEGTGGAEKLFF	TGTGCCAGCAGTGAAGGGACAGGGGGCGCTGAAAAACTGTTTTTT
.	TRBV7-2	TRBJ2-2	.	CASSFGPSNTGELFF	TGTGCCAGCAGCTTCGGCCCATCGAACACCGGGGAGCTGTTTTTT
.	TRBV27	TRBJ2-1	.	CASSLRPETHNEQFF	TGTGCCAGCAGTTTAAGGCCTGAGACCCACAATGAGCAGTTCTTC
.	TRBV9	TRBJ1-3	.	CASSLGGAPGNTIYF	TGTGCCAGCAGCCTAGGGGGGGCGCCGGGAAACACCATATATTTT
.	TRBV12-5	TRBJ1-1	.	CASGFTGYEAFF	TGTGCTAGTGGATTTACAGGGTATGAAGCTTTCTTT
TRBD2	TRBV7-3	TRBJ2-2	.	CASSSGGYTGELFF	TGTGCCAGCAGCTCGGGAGGGTACACCGGGGAGCTGTTTTTT